This T cell receptor (beta chain) appears in the sequencing data of a study of blood T cell repertoires in COVID-19. Turning to the study itself: T cells, B-cell-depleted T cells, or PBMCs provided the cDNA or gDNA that served as material.

V shed 2 bases, J shed 5 bases, and the junction held 9 bases outside the gene matches. The CDR3 loop spans 15 amino acids. Germline V lookup: CDR1 LGHDT, CDR2 YNNKEL (reference sequence). TCRdb's table, derived via immunoSEQ multiplex PCR, lists solely in-frame clones and lacks some. Of some 190,000 clones listed, 80% to 85% are singletons. This sequence originates from a woman aged 25 to 45 who had been exposed to COVID-19. J is TRBJ2-7 and V is TRBV3-1 (or the pseudogene TRBV3-2), with 7 bases lining up with TRBD1. The specimen sequenced was PBMCs or T cells enriched from blood (not recorded which). This CDR3 is CASSQRDRALDEQYF. The CDR3 bases are TGTGCCAGCAGCCAAAGGGACAGAGCCTTGGACGAGCAGTACTTC.